This TCR beta chain was obtained from a study of T cell responses to AZD1222 COVID-19 vaccine. With respect to this clone: What it binds is not known.

Germline loops: CDR1 LGHDT, CDR2 YNNKEL (reference sequence). The CDR3 runs to 12 residues. The germline V and J ends were trimmed by 5 bases and 10 bases, with 9 bases remaining between them. The assay was immunoSEQ multiplex PCR, and TCRdb's table has in-frame clones only and misses some. The sample includes roughly 250,000 clones, 80% to 95% of them seen just once. Study observations and caveats: Donors were chiefly white British, with a greater number of females, and clonal diversity was perhaps underestimated. CD4 TCRs covered the whole spike, strongest at regions 160-218 and 743-854.

This TCR derives from an adult in good health. Sequenced material: peripheral blood, taken on day 0 of AZD1222 vaccination. The V gene is TRBV3-1 (or the pseudogene TRBV3-2), the J gene TRBJ1-6, with no clear D. The chain's CDR3 is CASSGRGSPLHF. The CDR3 nucleotides are TGTGCCAGCAGCGGAAGAGGGTCACCCCTCCACTTT.